This T cell receptor beta chain derives from a study of monozygotic twins with inflammatory bowel disease (dated by TCRdb to the late 2010s). For the wider study: The full study comprised about 28 monozygotic twin pairs: nine German pairs (four IBD-concordant, five IBD-discordant) and 19 IBD-discordant Danish pairs. Disease-associated traits were sought mainly through comparisons between IBD patients and their genetically identical healthy co-twins within discordant pairs. Each individual had, on average, about 151 000 unique TCRalpha sequences and 181 000 unique TCRbeta sequences available for analysis.

Taken from cysteine to phenylalanine, the CDR3 has 14 residues. No DNA is given. CDR1 and CDR2 (DFQATT, SNEGSKA) derive from the germline V gene (reference sequence). Library prep was done by 5' RACE. For each TCR library, around 3,800 ng of total RNA was used. cDNA was synthesized with SMARTScribe reverse transcriptase in eight separate reactions per sample. During cDNA synthesis, template switching was used to introduce unique molecular identifiers that contained a 6-nucleotide sample barcode. Two nested PCRs of approximately 16 and 10 cycles amplified the TCRalpha and TCRbeta cDNA, and bead purification followed each PCR. Before amplification, the cDNA was both treated with uracil DNA-glycosylase and purified with the QIAquick PCR purification kit. The second PCR added Illumina TruSeq-compatible adapters along with sample-specific barcodes. Library quality and concentration were checked on TapeStation and Qubit, and libraries were pooled at 5 to 6.5 ng each. Pooled libraries were sequenced on an Illumina HiSeq2500 single-index Rapid Run with 2 x 100 bp reads and custom sequencing primers. The paper's data handling went like this. MiGEC version 1.2.6 was used for UMI-based consensus assembly to correct PCR and sequencing errors. MiXCR version 2.1.1 was used to carry out V(D)J alignment, clonotype assembly and CDR3 extraction. Normalisation of gene usage, clonotype sharing and MAIT/NKT TCR abundance was achieved by analysing the top 1000, 10 000 and 20 000 clonotypes per sample. Diversity was computed as the inverse Simpson index with the vegan R package after downsampling to 27 000 UMIs. Paired Mann-Whitney U tests were applied to discordant twin pairs, and Benjamini-Hochberg correction was used for multiple testing. TCRdb reprocessed the public reads and reports one entry per CDR3 protein sequence, without DNA. These V and J calls originate from TCRdb's pipeline instead of the authors' own analysis. The table for this sample shows 330,000 or so distinct CDR3 sequences. Approximately 2% of the sample belongs to the ten largest clones.

What the authors observed across the whole study: Fewer clonotypes were shared with other individuals by IBD patients than by healthy twins, most markedly in patients showing signs of disease activity. The analysis was unable to tell apart different T cell subtypes. IBD patients had lower TCRbeta repertoire diversity, measured by the inverse Simpson index, than their healthy co-twins. No single strong signal or clonotype linked to IBD turned up in the results, so the idea that one exists was not supported. Repertoire similarity did not differ between concordant and discordant twins, possibly due to limited statistical power. Background noise and inter-individual variability may have been introduced into the repertoires by the differing immunosuppressive treatments among patients.

About this clonotype: Its specific antigen is unknown.

A roughly 2.5 ml peripheral blood sample was drawn into PAXgene tubes per donor and stored at -80°C. Total RNA was isolated from whole blood with the PAXgene blood miRNA kit on an automated QIAcube, without T cell sorting. Deep TCRalpha and TCRbeta repertoire profiling with unique molecular barcoding was performed on peripheral blood of monozygotic twin pairs concordant or discordant for inflammatory bowel disease. Smoking habits were recorded for all twin pairs, and individuals were classified as current, former or never smokers. The sequencing input was blood. This TCR came from a human donor with ulcerative colitis or Crohn's disease, or a healthy co-twin of an affected twin (not recorded which). In this chain, TRBV20-1 is recombined with TRBJ2-3; TCRdb proposes TRBD1, but this gene call is untestable without DNA. The CDR3 is CSAPGPFGADTQYF.